This section outlines one T cell receptor beta chain sequence together with its context. No antigen is known for it. The CDR3 has 14 residues. Germline values: CDR1 LGHDT, CDR2 YNNKEL (reference sequence). The sample originates from a study of T cells expressing NK-cell markers. Background on the study: CD3+CD56+NKG2C+, CD3+CD56+NKG2C- and CD3+CD56-NKG2C+ T cells, once sorted, supplied the TCR beta repertoires.

TCRdb re-analyzed the 5' RACE reads; it lists each CDR3 protein once, without DNA. The sample has around 100,000 distinct CDR3 sequences; the top ten hold 15% to 20%. The study's findings and limits: The leading position in the CD3+CD56-NKG2C+ fraction of a few donors also went to these clonotypes. Dominant NKG2C+ clonotypes accounted for roughly 1.0-7.0% of CD8+ T cells in about six donors.

The receptor was derived from a woman aged 18 to 75 in good health. The sample was blood T cells: a sorted CD56 or NKG2C T cell subset, CD4+ or CD8+ T cells, or bulk PBMC T cells (not recorded which). J is TRBJ2-5 and V is TRBV3-1; checking the TCRdb D call of TRBD1 is not possible without DNA. The CDR3: CASSQPEPGETQYF.